A selection of T cell receptor beta chains follows, all from one sample in a study of cytomegalovirus exposure and HLA in healthy donors. Generated by immunoSEQ multiplex PCR, the TCRdb table keeps only in-frame clones and is missing some. The table records some 160,000 clones, approximately 88% of them present only once. The sample was PBMCs. These receptors all stem from a woman aged 18-29 years in good health and CMV-seronegative. Each CDR3 is given with its conserved first and last residue. The order of the fields is D gene, J gene, V gene, clone size, CDR3 DNA, CDR3 protein. The D gene is left open where the match is weak. The size entry is marked missing in some rows and otherwise reads once, few, many or a size class.

D gene: TRBD2
J gene: TRBJ2-3
V gene: TRBV6-6
clone size: -
CDR3 DNA: TGTGCCAGCACCAAGCGGGGGGGCACAGATACGCAGTATTTT
CDR3 protein: CASTKRGGTDTQYF

D gene: TRBD1
J gene: TRBJ1-1
V gene: TRBV18
clone size: -
CDR3 DNA: TGTGCCAGCTCACCACCGGGACAGGGGGGGACTGAAGCTTTCTTT
CDR3 protein: CASSPPGQGGTEAFF

D gene: -
J gene: TRBJ1-2
V gene: TRBV28
clone size: once
CDR3 DNA: TGTGCCAGCAGTTTGAGCAGGAGGAATTATGGCTACACCTTC
CDR3 protein: CASSLSRRNYGYTF

D gene: -
J gene: TRBJ1-2
V gene: TRBV15
clone size: -
CDR3 DNA: TGTGCCACCAGCAGAGATTTGCAGGCTCGTGGCTACACCTTC
CDR3 protein: CATSRDLQARGYTF

D gene: TRBD1
J gene: TRBJ1-6
V gene: TRBV4-1
clone size: -
CDR3 DNA: TGCGCCAGCAGCCCGCCCATCATCGACAGGGTAATTCGTTCACCCCTCCACTTT
CDR3 protein: CASSPPIIDRVIRSPLHF

D gene: -
J gene: TRBJ1-6
V gene: TRBV5-8
clone size: -
CDR3 DNA: TGTGCCAGCACTATAACAGGGTATCTTGGTAATTCACCCCTCCACTTT
CDR3 protein: CASTITGYLGNSPLHF

D gene: -
J gene: TRBJ1-2
V gene: TRBV5-8
clone size: -
CDR3 DNA: TGTGCCAGCAGCTTGGACGACAGGAAAGCTAACTATGGCTACACCTTC
CDR3 protein: CASSLDDRKANYGYTF

D gene: -
J gene: TRBJ1-2
V gene: TRBV29-1
clone size: -
CDR3 DNA: TGCAGCGCTGAGGGCAGGGGTCGGGGCTATGGCTACACCTTC
CDR3 protein: CSAEGRGRGYGYTF

D gene: TRBD2
J gene: TRBJ2-1
V gene: TRBV27
clone size: -
CDR3 DNA: TGTGCCAGCAGTTCAAGACTAGCGGGGGGGAGAAGCAATGAGCAGTTCTTC
CDR3 protein: CASSSRLAGGRSNEQFF

D gene: TRBD2
J gene: TRBJ2-7
V gene: TRBV7-3
clone size: -
CDR3 DNA: TGTGCCAGCAGCTTATTAGCGGGGGCTAACGAGCAGTACTTC
CDR3 protein: CASSLLAGANEQYF

D gene: -
J gene: TRBJ1-6
V gene: TRBV6-5
clone size: once
CDR3 DNA: TGTGCCAGCAGTTTTTTCACAGGGTCTTCACCCCTCCACTTT
CDR3 protein: CASSFFTGSSPLHF

D gene: -
J gene: TRBJ1-1
V gene: TRBV2
clone size: -
CDR3 DNA: TGTGCCAGCACGCCACAGAGTGTGGCGAACACTGAAGCTTTCTTT
CDR3 protein: CASTPQSVANTEAFF

D gene: TRBD1
J gene: TRBJ2-3
V gene: TRBV11-3
clone size: few
CDR3 DNA: TGTGCCAGCAGCCCCTATGCTAGACAGGGGGCTACAGATACGCAGTATTTT
CDR3 protein: CASSPYARQGATDTQYF

D gene: -
J gene: TRBJ1-1
V gene: TRBV6-1
clone size: -
CDR3 DNA: TGTGCCAGCAGTGAAGGAGGAGTAGAAGCTTTCTTT
CDR3 protein: CASSEGGVEAFF

D gene: -
J gene: TRBJ1-1
V gene: TRBV11-2
clone size: -
CDR3 DNA: TGTGCCAGCAGCTTGGACTCCGCGGTGAACACTGAAGCTTTCTTT
CDR3 protein: CASSLDSAVNTEAFF

D gene: -
J gene: TRBJ1-4
V gene: TRBV5-8
clone size: -
CDR3 DNA: TGTGCCAGCAGCTGGAGGGGCAAACCAAATGAAAAACTGTTTTTT
CDR3 protein: CASSWRGKPNEKLFF

D gene: -
J gene: TRBJ1-1
V gene: TRBV6-6
clone size: -
CDR3 DNA: TGTGCCAGCAGGACCGGGTCAGAAGCTTTCTTT
CDR3 protein: CASRTGSEAFF

D gene: -
J gene: TRBJ1-1
V gene: TRBV18
clone size: -
CDR3 DNA: TGTGCCAGCTCACCTAGCCGGACAGAAGCTTTCTTT
CDR3 protein: CASSPSRTEAFF

D gene: TRBD1
J gene: TRBJ2-7
V gene: TRBV2
clone size: once
CDR3 DNA: TGTGCCAGCAGTACCGGGACAGGAACCTACGAGCAGTACTTC
CDR3 protein: CASSTGTGTYEQYF

D gene: -
J gene: TRBJ1-6
V gene: TRBV4-1
clone size: -
CDR3 DNA: TGCGCCAGCAGCCCGACTACGGGACTTTATAATTCACCCCTCCACTTT
CDR3 protein: CASSPTTGLYNSPLHF

D gene: TRBD2
J gene: TRBJ2-7
V gene: TRBV2
clone size: -
CDR3 DNA: TGTGCCAGCAGTGAAAGGGCACTAGCGGGGGGGCCGCACGAGCAGTACTTC
CDR3 protein: CASSERALAGGPHEQYF

D gene: TRBD2
J gene: TRBJ2-3
V gene: TRBV6-5
clone size: once
CDR3 DNA: TGTGCCAGCAGTTACTCGTCTAGCGGGGGGGTTACGCAGTATTTT
CDR3 protein: CASSYSSSGGVTQYF

D gene: -
J gene: TRBJ1-5
V gene: TRBV1
clone size: -
CDR3 DNA: TGCACCAGCAGCCAAGAAAGAAGGGGTCGGCAGCCCCAGCATTTT
CDR3 protein: CTSSQERRGRQPQHF

D gene: -
J gene: TRBJ1-1
V gene: TRBV30
clone size: -
CDR3 DNA: TGTGCCTGGAGTGTTTTGGCCAACACTGAAGCTTTCTTT
CDR3 protein: CAWSVLANTEAFF

D gene: TRBD1
J gene: TRBJ1-6
V gene: TRBV19
clone size: -
CDR3 DNA: TGTGCCAGTAGTGCGCCGGGACAGGGGGCCAATTCACCCCTCCACTTT
CDR3 protein: CASSAPGQGANSPLHF

D gene: -
J gene: TRBJ2-1
V gene: TRBV11-2
clone size: few
CDR3 DNA: TGTGCCAGCAGCCCCCCCCAGGGCGTCGATGAGCAGTTCTTC
CDR3 protein: CASSPPQGVDEQFF

D gene: -
J gene: TRBJ2-2
V gene: TRBV27
clone size: -
CDR3 DNA: TGTGCCAGCAGTTTATCGGTGGGAGCTTACACCGGGGAGCTGTTTTTT
CDR3 protein: CASSLSVGAYTGELFF

D gene: -
J gene: TRBJ1-1
V gene: TRBV7-6
clone size: -
CDR3 DNA: TGTGCCAGCAGCCCTTGGGGGCAGAACACTGAAGCTTTCTTT
CDR3 protein: CASSPWGQNTEAFF

D gene: -
J gene: TRBJ1-5
V gene: TRBV19
clone size: -
CDR3 DNA: TGTGCCAGTAGTATTGGGGCAGGACGCAATCAGCCCCAGCATTTT
CDR3 protein: CASSIGAGRNQPQHF

D gene: TRBD1
J gene: TRBJ1-5
V gene: TRBV7-2
clone size: -
CDR3 DNA: TGTGCCAGCAGCATTATCGCAGGGGGCAGCCAGCCCCAGCATTTT
CDR3 protein: CASSIIAGGSQPQHF

D gene: TRBD1
J gene: TRBJ2-2
V gene: TRBV5-8
clone size: few
CDR3 DNA: TGTGCCAGCACCGGACAGGGGGCTGGCACCGGGGAGCTGTTTTTT
CDR3 protein: CASTGQGAGTGELFF

D gene: TRBD1
J gene: TRBJ1-6
V gene: TRBV6-5
clone size: -
CDR3 DNA: TGTGCCAGCAGTGAAGGGACAGAAAATTCACCCCTCCACTTT
CDR3 protein: CASSEGTENSPLHF